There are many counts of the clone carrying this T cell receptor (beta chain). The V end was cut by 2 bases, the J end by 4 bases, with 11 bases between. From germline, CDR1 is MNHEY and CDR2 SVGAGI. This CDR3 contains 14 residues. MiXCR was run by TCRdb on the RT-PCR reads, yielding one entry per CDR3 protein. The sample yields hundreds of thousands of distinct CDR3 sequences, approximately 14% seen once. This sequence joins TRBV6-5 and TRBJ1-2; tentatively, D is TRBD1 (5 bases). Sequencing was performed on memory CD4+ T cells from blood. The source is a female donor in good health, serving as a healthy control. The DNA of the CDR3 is TGTGCCAGCAGTTACAGCAGGGTCGGCTATGGCTACACCTTC. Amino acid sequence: CASSYSRVGYGYTF.